The T cell receptor beta chain under discussion was sequenced for a study of memory CD4+ T cells and cytomegalovirus serostatus. Single viable CD3+CD4+CD8-CD45RO+ cells were sorted as the memory CD4+ T cells. Serum IgG to CMV pp150, pp28, p38 and p52 defined serostatus. CD4+ T cells were isolated by positive magnetic selection. The germline CDR1 and CDR2 sequences are MNHEY and SVGAGI. The V gene end was trimmed by 2 bases and the J gene end by 5 bases; junction bases not matched to a gene: 3. This CDR3 is 14 amino acids long. The authors' processing: Out-of-frame sequences were removed, leaving around 2,000,000 distinct TCRbeta sequences. Measured with immunoSEQ multiplex PCR; TCRdb has only the in-frame clones, and not every one. V and J calls plus clone size are reproduced from that table; the DNA served to infer D and trimming. The data hold around 60,000 clones, with 82% observed a single time.

The receptor comes from an adult in good health and CMV-seronegative. Some clones in this sample may be carry-over from other donors' samples. This chain connects TRBV6-5 to TRBJ2-4, with TRBD2 matching 7 bases. Sequenced sample: memory CD4+ T cells from blood. CDR3 in DNA: TGTGCCAGCAGTTACGGGGGGGTCCAAAACATTCAGTACTTC. Translated: CASSYGGVQNIQYF.